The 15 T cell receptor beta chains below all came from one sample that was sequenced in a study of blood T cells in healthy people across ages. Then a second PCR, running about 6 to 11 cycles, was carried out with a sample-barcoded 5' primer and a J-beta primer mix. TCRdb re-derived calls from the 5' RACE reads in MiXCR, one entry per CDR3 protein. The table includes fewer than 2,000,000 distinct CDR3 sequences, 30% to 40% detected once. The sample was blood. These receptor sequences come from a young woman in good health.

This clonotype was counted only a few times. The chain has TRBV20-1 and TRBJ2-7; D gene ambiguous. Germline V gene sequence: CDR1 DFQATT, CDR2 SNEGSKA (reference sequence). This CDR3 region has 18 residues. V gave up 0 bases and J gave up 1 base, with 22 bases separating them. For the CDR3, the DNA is TGCAGTGCTAGAGAGGAAACTCTCAAGCGAGGACGGTCCTACGAGCAGTACTTC. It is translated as CSAREETLKRGRSYEQYF.

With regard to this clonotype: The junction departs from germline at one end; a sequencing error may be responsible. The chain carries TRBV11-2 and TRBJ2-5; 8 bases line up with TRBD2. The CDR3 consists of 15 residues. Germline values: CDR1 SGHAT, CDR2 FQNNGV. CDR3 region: CAGSAGTRFQETQYF. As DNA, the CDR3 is TGTGCCGGCAGCGCCGGGACTAGATTCCAAGAGACCCAGTACTTC.

CDR3 protein: CASSETGGMYNEQFF. CDR3 sequence (DNA): TGTGCCAGCAGTGAAACGGGAGGGATGTACAATGAGCAGTTCTTC. V gene TRBV6-1 combines with J gene TRBJ2-1; 8 bases are a match to TRBD2. The length of the CDR3 is 15 residues. The V gene's germline CDR1 is MNHNS and CDR2 SASEGT. The V segment lost 2 bases and the J segment 4 bases; nucleotides outside the gene matches: 4.

The CDR3 region has the DNA TGTGCCATCAGTGATAGGGACTTTCCCTACGAGCAGTACTTC. This sequence encodes CAISDRDFPYEQYF. The chain employs TRBV10-3 and TRBJ2-7, with D possibly being TRBD2 (6 bases). In germline, CDR1 is ENHRY, CDR2 SYGVKD. Trimming shortened V by 3 bases and J by 2 bases, and 11 bases separated the two germline ends. The CDR3 totals 14 residues.

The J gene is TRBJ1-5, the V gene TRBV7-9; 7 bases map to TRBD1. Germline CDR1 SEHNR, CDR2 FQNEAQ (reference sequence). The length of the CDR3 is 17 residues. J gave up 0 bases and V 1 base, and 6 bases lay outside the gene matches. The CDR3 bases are TGTGCCAGCAGCTTAGGGGGGACAGCAGATAGCAATCAGCCCCAGCATTTT. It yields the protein CASSLGGTADSNQPQHF.

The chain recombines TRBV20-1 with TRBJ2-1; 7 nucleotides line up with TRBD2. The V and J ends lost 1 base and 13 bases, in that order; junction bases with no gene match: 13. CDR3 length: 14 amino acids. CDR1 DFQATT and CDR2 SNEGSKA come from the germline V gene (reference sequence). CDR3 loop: CSARGWGREETQFF. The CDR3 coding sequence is TGCAGTGCTAGAGGGTGGGGGAGGGAAGAGACCCAGTTCTTC.

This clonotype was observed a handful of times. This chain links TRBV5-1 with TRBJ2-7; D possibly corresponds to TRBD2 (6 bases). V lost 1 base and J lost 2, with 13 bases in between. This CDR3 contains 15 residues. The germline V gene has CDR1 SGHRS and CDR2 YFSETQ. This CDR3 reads CASSLMRDPTYEQYF. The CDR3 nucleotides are TGCGCCAGCAGCTTGATGCGGGACCCAACCTACGAGCAGTACTTC.

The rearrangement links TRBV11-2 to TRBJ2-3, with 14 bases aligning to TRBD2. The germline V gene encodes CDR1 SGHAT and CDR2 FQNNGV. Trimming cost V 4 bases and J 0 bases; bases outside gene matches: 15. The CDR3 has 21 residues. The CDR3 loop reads CASSSLKTSGGVGASTDTQYF. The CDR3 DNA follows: TGTGCCAGCAGCTCCCTTAAGACTAGCGGGGGGGTCGGTGCTAGCACAGATACGCAGTATTTT.

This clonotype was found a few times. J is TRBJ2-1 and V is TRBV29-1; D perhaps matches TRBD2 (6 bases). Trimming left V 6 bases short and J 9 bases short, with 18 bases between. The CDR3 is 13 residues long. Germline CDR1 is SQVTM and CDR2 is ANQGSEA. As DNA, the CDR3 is TGCAGCGTCCGGGACCCATCGGGAGCTGAGCAGTTCTTC. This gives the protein CSVRDPSGAEQFF.

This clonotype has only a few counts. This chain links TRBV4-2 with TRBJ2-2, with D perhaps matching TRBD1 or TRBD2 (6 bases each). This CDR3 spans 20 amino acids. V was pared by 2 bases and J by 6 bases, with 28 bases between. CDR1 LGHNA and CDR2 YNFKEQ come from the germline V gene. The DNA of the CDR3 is TGTGCCAGCAGCCAACCCCTAGCGCTACAGGGCCTTAAGATCGCCGGGGAGCTGTTTTTT. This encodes CASSQPLALQGLKIAGELFF.

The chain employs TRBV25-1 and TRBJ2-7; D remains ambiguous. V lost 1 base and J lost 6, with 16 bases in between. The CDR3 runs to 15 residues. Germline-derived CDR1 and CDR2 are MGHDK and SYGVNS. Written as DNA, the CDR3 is TGTGCCAGCAGTGAATGGTCTGGTTACAGAACCGAGCAGTACTTC. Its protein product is CASSEWSGYRTEQYF.

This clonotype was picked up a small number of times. The CDR3 DNA follows: TGTGCCTGGCAGCCCAGGGGCAACTATGGCTACACCTTC. It codes for CAWQPRGNYGYTF. V is TRBV30 and J is TRBJ1-2; perhaps TRBD1 as D (6 bases). The CDR3 sequence is 13 residues long. V lost 5 bases, J lost 2 bases, and 12 bases lay in between. Germline V gene data show CDR1 as GTSNPN and CDR2 as SVGIG (reference sequence).

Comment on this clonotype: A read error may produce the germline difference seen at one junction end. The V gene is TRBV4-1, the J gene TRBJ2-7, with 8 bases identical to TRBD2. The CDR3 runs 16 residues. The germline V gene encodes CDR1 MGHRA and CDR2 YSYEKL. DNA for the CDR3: TGTGCCAGCAGCGTAGATCGTCGGGGGGGCTCCTACGAGCAGTACTTC. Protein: CASSVDRRGGSYEQYF.

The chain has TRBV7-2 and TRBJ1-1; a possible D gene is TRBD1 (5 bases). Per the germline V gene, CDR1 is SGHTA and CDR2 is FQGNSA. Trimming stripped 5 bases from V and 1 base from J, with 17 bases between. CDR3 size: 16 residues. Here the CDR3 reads CASSRIRSGPNTEAFF. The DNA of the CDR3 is TGTGCCAGCAGCCGGATTAGATCGGGGCCGAACACTGAAGCTTTCTTT.

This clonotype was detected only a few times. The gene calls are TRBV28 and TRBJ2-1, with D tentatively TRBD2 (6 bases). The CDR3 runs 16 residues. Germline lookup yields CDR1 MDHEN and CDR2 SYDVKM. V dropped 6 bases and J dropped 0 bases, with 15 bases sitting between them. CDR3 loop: CASSSLAEVSYNEQFF. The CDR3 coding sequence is TGTGCCAGCAGCAGCTTAGCGGAGGTCTCCTACAATGAGCAGTTCTTC.